This is a list of T cell receptor beta chains from one sample in a study of T cell responses to AZD1222 COVID-19 vaccine. The data were produced by immunoSEQ multiplex PCR, yet TCRdb's version contains in-frame clones alone and is incomplete. The table has 95,000 to 110,000 clones, around 91% seen once; the top ten hold under 5.5%. Source: peripheral blood, taken on day 0 of AZD1222 vaccination. The origin of the receptors is an adult in good health. Each CDR3 is given with its conserved first and last residue. Fields, in order: CDR3 DNA, CDR3 protein, clone size, J gene, V gene, D gene. The D gene is left open where the match is weak. Size tells how often a clone was seen (once, few, many) or the class of an expanded clone, and some rows leave it out.

CDR3nt: TGTGCCAGCAGCTCGACCGGACGGGTGTGGGACATTCAGTACTTC
CDR3aa: CASSSTGRVWDIQYF
abundance: NA
j_gene: TRBJ2-4
v_gene: TRBV6-6
d_gene: NA

CDR3nt: TGCGCCAGCAGCCAAGGCCCTCGGGGTGAGGTGAAGGGTGTGGAAAAACTGTTTTTT
CDR3aa: CASSQGPRGEVKGVEKLFF
abundance: NA
j_gene: TRBJ1-4
v_gene: TRBV4-1
d_gene: NA

CDR3nt: TGCAGCGTCGTGACAGGGGCTGGAAACACCATATATTTT
CDR3aa: CSVVTGAGNTIYF
abundance: NA
j_gene: TRBJ1-3
v_gene: TRBV29-1
d_gene: TRBD1

CDR3nt: TGTGCCAGCACCATAAACTTAGGGGAGCAGTACTTC
CDR3aa: CASTINLGEQYF
abundance: NA
j_gene: TRBJ2-7
v_gene: TRBV28
d_gene: NA

CDR3nt: TGCGCCAGCAGCTTGGCTAGTAGTACCTCTGGGGCCAACGTCCTGACTTTC
CDR3aa: CASSLASSTSGANVLTF
abundance: once
j_gene: TRBJ2-6
v_gene: TRBV5-1
d_gene: NA

CDR3nt: TGTGCCAGCAGCCAAGGGACTAGCAGAGATACGCAGTATTTT
CDR3aa: CASSQGTSRDTQYF
abundance: NA
j_gene: TRBJ2-3
v_gene: TRBV4-2
d_gene: TRBD2

CDR3nt: TGTGCCAGCAGCTTAGGTGATAACTATGGCTACACCTTC
CDR3aa: CASSLGDNYGYTF
abundance: NA
j_gene: TRBJ1-2
v_gene: TRBV7-9
d_gene: NA

CDR3nt: TGTGCCTCCCGACCTAGCGGGGGGGCTGGGGAGCAGTTCTTC
CDR3aa: CASRPSGGAGEQFF
abundance: NA
j_gene: TRBJ2-1
v_gene: TRBV15
d_gene: TRBD2

CDR3nt: TGTGCCAGCAGTTACTCGGCCGGGGGAAATCAGCCCCAGCATTTT
CDR3aa: CASSYSAGGNQPQHF
abundance: NA
j_gene: TRBJ1-5
v_gene: TRBV6-5
d_gene: NA

CDR3nt: TGTGCCAGCAGTTACTCGGCAGTGGTCTCCCTAGATGCAACTAATGAAAAACTGTTTTTT
CDR3aa: CASSYSAVVSLDATNEKLFF
abundance: NA
j_gene: TRBJ1-4
v_gene: TRBV6-2/TRBV6-3
d_gene: NA

CDR3nt: TGTGCCAGCAGGCCTAGCGGGGGGGCCACCGGGGAGCTGTTTTTT
CDR3aa: CASRPSGGATGELFF
abundance: once
j_gene: TRBJ2-2
v_gene: TRBV11-2
d_gene: TRBD2

CDR3nt: TGCGCCAGCAGCCAAGGCGAACTGACGGCACCCGCTTTCTTT
CDR3aa: CASSQGELTAPAFF
abundance: NA
j_gene: TRBJ1-1
v_gene: TRBV4-1
d_gene: NA

CDR3nt: TGTGCCAGTAGTATGGGGACAGGGGAAGGGCCCCAGCATTTT
CDR3aa: CASSMGTGEGPQHF
abundance: NA
j_gene: TRBJ1-5
v_gene: TRBV19
d_gene: TRBD1

CDR3nt: TGTGCCAGCAGTCACGGGGCTGGCTACACCTTC
CDR3aa: CASSHGAGYTF
abundance: NA
j_gene: TRBJ1-2
v_gene: TRBV3-1/TRBV3-2
d_gene: NA

CDR3nt: TGCAGCGTCTCCAGGGGGGGTAATCAGCCCCAGCATTTT
CDR3aa: CSVSRGGNQPQHF
abundance: NA
j_gene: TRBJ1-5
v_gene: TRBV29-1
d_gene: TRBD1

CDR3nt: TGTGCCAGCAGCGAGACAGGGGGTGGCCAGCCCCAGCATTTT
CDR3aa: CASSETGGGQPQHF
abundance: NA
j_gene: TRBJ1-5
v_gene: TRBV2
d_gene: TRBD1

CDR3nt: TGTGCCAGCAGCTTAATTGGGGAAATCTCTGGAAACACCATATATTTT
CDR3aa: CASSLIGEISGNTIYF
abundance: NA
j_gene: TRBJ1-3
v_gene: TRBV7-9
d_gene: NA

CDR3nt: TGTGCCAGCGCGTCGGACCTCAACGGGGGCTCTGGAAACACCATATATTTT
CDR3aa: CASASDLNGGSGNTIYF
abundance: NA
j_gene: TRBJ1-3
v_gene: TRBV18
d_gene: NA

CDR3nt: TGTGCCAGCAGCTTAGTTCCGGGGGACACAAATGAGCAGTTCTTC
CDR3aa: CASSLVPGDTNEQFF
abundance: NA
j_gene: TRBJ2-1
v_gene: TRBV7-9
d_gene: NA

CDR3nt: TGTGCCAGCAGGGAGCAGGGTATCGAAAAACTGTTTTTT
CDR3aa: CASREQGIEKLFF
abundance: NA
j_gene: TRBJ1-4
v_gene: TRBV28
d_gene: NA

CDR3nt: TGTGCTAGTGGTTTCGGGCGGGGCATGGATGAGCAGTTCTTC
CDR3aa: CASGFGRGMDEQFF
abundance: NA
j_gene: TRBJ2-1
v_gene: TRBV12-5
d_gene: NA

CDR3nt: TGTGCCAGCAGCGTAGCTACAGATGCTAACTATGGCTACACCTTC
CDR3aa: CASSVATDANYGYTF
abundance: NA
j_gene: TRBJ1-2
v_gene: TRBV9
d_gene: NA